The entry below describes one T cell receptor (beta chain). Its matching antigen is unknown. Each patient came to thyroid surgery without any prior treatment (of any kind). These data come from a study of metastatic and nonmetastatic thyroid tumors. Whole-study context: Across blood and tumor or nodule tissue, repertoires from malignant and benign thyroid patients were compared with one another.

Study processing details: Between-group CDR3 differences, defined by clinicopathological status, yielded a distant-metastasis classifier for papillary thyroid cancer. TCRdb recomputed clones from the PCR reads via MiXCR. TCRdb's processing, not the authors' own work, is the source of the V and J calls. The data hold around 45,000 clones, with around 2.9% observed a single time. CDR1 and CDR2 from the germline V gene are SNHLY and FYNNEI. Trimming pared 4 bases from V and 1 base from J, leaving 5 bases between. CDR3 length: 12 residues. General study points: Versus benign nodules, malignant thyroid tumors reportedly had significantly higher TCR beta diversity, in blood and tumor.

The V gene is TRBV2, the J gene TRBJ2-7; no firm D call. The sequence was obtained from a female donor with papillary thyroid cancer or a benign thyroid nodule (not recorded which). Some clones in this sample may be carry-over from other donors' samples. Specimen: blood. Here the CDR3 reads CASSVMSYEQYF. CDR3 bases: TGTGCCAGCAGTGTGATGTCCTACGAGCAGTACTTC.